Following are 23 T cell receptor beta chains from one sample sequenced in a study of immune heterogeneity within non-small cell lung tumors. The template consisted of bulk tumor genomic DNA, with 600 ng used per sample. Every primary tumor yielded several biopsies, spaced far apart, that were taken during surgery. The patients were newly diagnosed with non-small cell lung cancer, had not been treated, and had curative surgery. It was with 32 V and 13 J primers that multiplex PCR amplified TCR beta CDR3. TCRdb reanalysed the multiplex PCR reads using MiXCR and keeps one entry per CDR3 protein. The sample shows 9,500 to 13,000 distinct CDR3 sequences, about 26% of them seen only once. The sample consisted of lung tumor tissue. Every receptor here comes from a woman aged 45 to 65 with non-small cell lung cancer.

This clonotype was seen many times. J is TRBJ1-5 and V is TRBV6-1, with D unresolved. CDR3 length equals 14 residues. The V end lost 3 bases, the J end lost 1 base, and 7 bases lay between the germline ends. Germline V CDR1 and CDR2: MNHNS, SASEGT. The CDR3 nucleotides are TGTGCCAGCAGTGATCAAGGGAGCAATCAGCCCCAGCATTTT. As protein: CASSDQGSNQPQHF.

This clonotype has more than one count but fewer than ten. Germline and junction disagree at one end, which may indicate a read error. The V gene is TRBV25-1, the J gene TRBJ1-4; D is ambiguous. There are 13 residues in the CDR3. Germline CDR1 reads MGHDK; CDR2 reads SYGVNS. The CDR3 DNA sequence: TGTGTCAGCAGTGCAGGTGCGGGGATAAAACTGTTTTTT. Its translation: CVSSAGAGIKLFF.

The table lists this clonotype with many counts. CDR3 amino acids: CASAQLAGHQETQYF. The CDR3 DNA sequence: TGCGCCAGCGCGCAATTAGCGGGACACCAAGAGACCCAGTACTTC. V gene TRBV5-1 combines with J gene TRBJ2-5, with TRBD2 matching 8 bases. Germline CDR1 SGHRS, CDR2 YFSETQ. The CDR3 covers 15 residues. Trimming removed 7 bases from V and 0 bases from J; junction bases left unmatched: 8.

The table lists this clonotype with many counts. The gene calls are TRBV6-1 and TRBJ2-5; D is possibly TRBD1 or TRBD2 (5 bases each). This CDR3 is built from 13 residues. Germline CDR1 reads MNHNS; CDR2 reads SASEGT. Trimming left V 3 bases short and J 6 bases short, with 11 bases between. CDR3 coding DNA: TGTGCCAGCAGTGACAGTGAGGGACAGACCCAGTACTTC. This gives the protein CASSDSEGQTQYF.

This clonotype was seen ten or more times. CDR3 loop: CASSSDRTDRGYTF. For the CDR3, the DNA is TGTGCCAGCAGCTCCGACAGGACAGATCGAGGCTACACCTTC. The chain uses TRBV7-9 and TRBJ1-2; D may be TRBD1 (6 bases). Germline-derived CDR1 and CDR2 are SEHNR and FQNEAQ (reference sequence). The V end was cut by 4 bases, the J end by 8 bases, with 17 bases between. The CDR3 length is 14 residues.

The gene calls are TRBV5-5 and TRBJ2-1; D perhaps matches TRBD2 (6 bases). Germline CDR1 and CDR2: SGHKS and YYEKEE (reference sequence). The CDR3 is made up of 14 amino acids. Trimming took 4 bases from V and 4 from J, leaving 12 bases between them. CDR3 DNA: TGTGCCAGCAGCCCGACGGGACTGTACAATGAGCAGTTCTTC. Protein: CASSPTGLYNEQFF.

This clonotype was observed a handful of times. The junction departs from germline at one end; a sequencing error may be responsible. The chain has TRBV3-1 and TRBJ2-1, with TRBD1 matching over 8 bases. CDR1 and CDR2 (germline): LGHDT, YNNKEL (reference sequence). CDR3 length: 14 amino acids. CDR3 amino acids: CTSSRTGSNNEQFF. The CDR3 bases are TGTACCAGCAGCCGGACAGGGTCTAACAATGAGCAGTTCTTC.

The genes are TRBV18 and TRBJ2-7, with 9 bases lining up with TRBD1. CDR3 size: 15 residues. From germline, CDR1 is KGHSH and CDR2 LQKENI. Trimming cost V 6 bases and J 2 bases; bases outside gene matches: 8. CDR3 nucleotide sequence: TGTGCCAGCTCCCCTAATGGACAGGGGACCTACGAGCAGTACTTC. Encoded protein: CASSPNGQGTYEQYF.

Worth noting for this clonotype: This may be a read error: a much more frequent sequence differs by one nucleotide. The chain is built from TRBV27 and TRBJ1-1; no clear D. CDR1 is MNHEY, CDR2 SMNVEV, per germline (reference sequence). Trimming left V 2 bases short and J 2 bases short, with 6 bases between. CDR3 length: 13 amino acids. The CDR3 here is CASSLQDNTEAFF. CDR3 sequence (DNA): TGTGCCAGCAGTTTACAGGATAACACTGAAGCTTTCTTT.

The table lists this clonotype with many counts. This chain links TRBV28 with TRBJ1-6, with D tentatively TRBD1 (5 bases). The V and J ends lost 6 bases and 9 bases respectively, with 15 bases between them. Germline V lookup: CDR1 MDHEN, CDR2 SYDVKM. The CDR3 loop spans 14 amino acids. CDR3 DNA: TGTGCCAGCAGAAGGACATCCTCCCCTTCACCCCTCCACTTT. It encodes CASRRTSSPSPLHF.

In regard to this clonotype: This may be a read error, as it is one base from a much larger clone. The CDR3 loop reads CASILKIQGPYNEQFF. For the CDR3, the DNA is TGTGCCAGCATTTTGAAGATACAGGGACCCTACAATGAGCAGTTCTTC. J is TRBJ2-1 and V is TRBV27; possibly TRBD1 for D (6 bases). The V end lost 7 bases, the J end lost 2 bases, and 18 bases lay between the germline ends. The CDR3 runs to 16 residues. Germline CDR1 is MNHEY and CDR2 is SMNVEV (reference sequence).

This clonotype was detected ten times or more. J is TRBJ1-1 and V is TRBV5-6; D call uncertain. This CDR3 region has 12 residues. In germline, CDR1 is SGHDT, CDR2 YYEEEE. The V gene lost 2 bases and the J gene lost 6 bases, with 8 bases spanning the gap. The CDR3 DNA reads TGTGCCAGCAGCTTTGAGGGAGCTGAAGCTTTCTTT. Protein sequence: CASSFEGAEAFF.

The J gene is TRBJ2-7, the V gene TRBV20-1; the match to TRBD2 covers 7 bases. The CDR3 is made up of 15 amino acids. V gave up 5 bases and J gave up 3 bases; unmatched junction bases: 13. Germline V CDR1 and CDR2: DFQATT, SNEGSKA (reference sequence). CDR3 sequence: CSAQNGRSGFYEQYF. Written as DNA, the CDR3 is TGCAGTGCTCAAAACGGGAGGAGTGGTTTCTACGAGCAGTACTTC.

Remarks on this clonotype: Given a much more abundant clone one base away, this may be a read error. The gene calls are TRBV20-1 and TRBJ1-5; D perhaps matches TRBD1 (5 bases). From germline, CDR1 is DFQATT and CDR2 SNEGSKA (reference sequence). This CDR3 spans 15 amino acids. The CDR3 nucleotides read TGCAGTTCTAGGGGACCGGGAAATAGCAATCAGCCCCAGCATTTT. As protein: CSSRGPGNSNQPQHF.

This clonotype has at least ten counts. V usage is TRBV6-1 and J usage is TRBJ2-7; 9 bases map to TRBD1. The CDR3 sequence is 16 residues long. CDR1 MNHNS and CDR2 SASEGT come from the germline V gene. V was pared by 5 bases and J by 0 bases, with 8 bases of the junction left unmatched. The CDR3 coding sequence is TGTGCCAGCAGTACGTTTCCGGGACAGGGCTCCTACGAGCAGTACTTC. Amino acid sequence: CASSTFPGQGSYEQYF.

CDR3: CSAMTAQGPRTTSTEAFF. The CDR3 nucleotides are TGCAGTGCGATGACGGCCCAGGGGCCCCGAACAACGAGCACTGAAGCTTTCTTT. This chain links TRBV20-1 with TRBJ1-1; possible D gene TRBD1, 6 bases. Germline V gene lookup returns CDR1 DFQATT and CDR2 SNEGSKA (reference sequence). The CDR3 has 18 residues. The V end lost 6 bases, the J end lost 4 bases, and 30 bases lay between the germline ends.

Many counts were recorded for this clonotype. The chain uses TRBV12-3 or TRBV12-4 and TRBJ1-5, with a tentative D call TRBD1 (6 bases). V lost 1 base and J lost 2, with 9 bases in between. The CDR3 is 15 amino acids. CDR3 sequence: CASSLGGPGNQPQHF. CDR3 bases: TGTGCCAGCAGTTTAGGGGGGCCGGGCAATCAGCCCCAGCATTTT.

This clonotype was counted only a few times. The chain couples TRBV4-1 to TRBJ2-5; perhaps TRBD1 as D (5 bases). The CDR3 is 15 amino acids. The germline gives CDR1 MGHRA, CDR2 YSYEKL. The V gene lost 5 bases and the J gene lost 2 bases, with 15 bases spanning the gap. The CDR3 sequence is CASSSGDSTQETQYF. In DNA form, the CDR3 reads TGCGCCAGCAGCAGTGGTGACAGTACGCAAGAGACCCAGTACTTC.

This clonotype is labeled as medium-sized (0.01 to 0.1%). This sequence joins TRBV9 and TRBJ1-6, with TRBD1 matching 7 bases. The CDR3 consists of 16 residues. The J segment lost 10 bases and the V segment lost 0 bases, leaving 10 bases of the junction unmatched. From germline, CDR1 is SGDLS and CDR2 YYNGEE. The CDR3: CASSVGAGGQSSPLHF. CDR3 in DNA: TGTGCCAGCAGCGTAGGAGCCGGGGGACAGTCATCACCCCTCCACTTT. Using reference TRBV9 and TRBJ1-6 for the parts outside the CDR3, the full variable domain is DSGVTQTPKHLITATGQRVTLRCSPRSGDLSVYWYQQSLDQGLQFLIQYYNGEERAKGNILERFSAQQFPDLHSELNLSSLELGDSALYFCASSVGAGGQSSPLHFGNGTRLTVT.

This clonotype is judged medium-sized. The chain links TRBV5-1 to TRBJ1-3; TRBD1 agrees at 7 bases. CDR3 size: 14 residues. Germline loops: CDR1 SGHRS, CDR2 YFSETQ. V was clipped by 2 bases and J by 6 bases; unmatched bases: 5. The CDR3 DNA reads TGCGCCAGCAGCTTCACAGGGGAAGTAAACACCATATATTTT. Translating it yields CASSFTGEVNTIYF.

As regards this clonotype: A much larger clone differs by one base, so this may be a read error. V usage is TRBV20-1 and J usage is TRBJ2-7; TRBD2 is a possible D gene (6 bases). This CDR3 is built from 15 residues. CDR1 DFQATT and CDR2 SNEGSKA come from the germline V gene (reference sequence). The V end was cut by 2 bases, the J end by 6 bases, with 20 bases between. DNA of the CDR3: TGCAGTGCTAGATCCTCTTTGACTAGTGGTTTCGAGCAGTACTTC. Protein product: CSARSSLTSGFEQYF.

In the case of this clonotype: A much more abundant neighbour one base away suggests this may be a read error. The genes are TRBV12-3 or TRBV12-4 and TRBJ2-3; D gene unclear. The CDR3 loop spans 16 amino acids. V was trimmed by 1 base and J by 5 bases, leaving 16 bases between them. The CDR3 sequence: CASSLGVGIRRDTQYF. DNA of the CDR3: TGTGCCAGCAGTTTAGGGGTTGGGATCCGCAGAGATACGCAGTATTTT.

A word on this clonotype: The CDR3 does not end in the conserved phenylalanine or tryptophan, so this is likely a read error. No DNA is shown, since the ends of the CDR3 on it are uncertain; the CDR3 is the one TCRdb lists. The chain carries TRBV3-1 and TRBJ2-3; no check of the table's D call, TRBD2, against the DNA was made. The length of the CDR3 is 15 amino acids, counting both ends. CDR1 is LGHDT, CDR2 YNNKEL, per germline (reference sequence). The CDR3: CASSQDGVGEQYFGP.